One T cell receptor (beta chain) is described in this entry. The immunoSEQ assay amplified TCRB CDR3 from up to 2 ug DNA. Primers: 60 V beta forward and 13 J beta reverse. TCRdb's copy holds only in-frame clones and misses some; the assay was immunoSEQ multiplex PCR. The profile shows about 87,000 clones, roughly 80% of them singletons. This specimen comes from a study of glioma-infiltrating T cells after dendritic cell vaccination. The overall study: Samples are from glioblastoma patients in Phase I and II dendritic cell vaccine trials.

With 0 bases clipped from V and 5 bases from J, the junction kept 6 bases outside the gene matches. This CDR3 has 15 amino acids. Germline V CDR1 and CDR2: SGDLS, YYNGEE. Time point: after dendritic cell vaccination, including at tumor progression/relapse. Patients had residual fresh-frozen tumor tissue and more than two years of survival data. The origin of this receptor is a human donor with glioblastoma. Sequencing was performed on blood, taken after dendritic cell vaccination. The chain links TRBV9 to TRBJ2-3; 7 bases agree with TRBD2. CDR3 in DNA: TGTGCCAGCAGCGTAGTGCCGGGGGAGGGAGATACGCAGTATTTT. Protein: CASSVVPGEGDTQYF. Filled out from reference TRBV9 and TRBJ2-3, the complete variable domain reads DSGVTQTPKHLITATGQRVTLRCSPRSGDLSVYWYQQSLDQGLQFLIQYYNGEERAKGNILERFSAQQFPDLHSELNLSSLELGDSALYFCASSVVPGEGDTQYFGPGTRLTVL.